Following are 12 T cell receptor beta chains from one sample sequenced in a study of regulatory T cells in long-lasting Graves disease. Time point defined: persistent/refractory GD, antithyroid drugs over 5 years with positive TRAb. Extracted PBMC RNA gave rise to the TCR library. Both iRepertoire HTBI primers and Arm-PCR of CDR3 regions were used to build the TCR beta libraries. MiXCR, applied by TCRdb to the multiplex PCR reads, yields one record per CDR3 protein. The data contain under 500,000 distinct CDR3 sequences, around 20% of them seen just once; the ten biggest clones take up under 9%. Specimen: peripheral blood mononuclear cells (PBMCs), collected when the disease was refractory, from a patient treated with antithyroid drugs. These receptors all come from a female donor with Graves disease.

The chain couples TRBV9 to TRBJ1-1; possibly TRBD1 for D (5 bases). The V end was cut by 1 base, the J end by 6 bases, with 13 bases between. The germline V gene has CDR1 SGDLS and CDR2 YYNGEE. The CDR3 is 14 residues long. The CDR3 region has the DNA TGTGCCAGCAGCGTAAGCACCCAGGGCTCTGAAGCTTTCTTT. It translates to CASSVSTQGSEAFF. The full variable domain, rest sourced from reference TRBV9 and TRBJ1-1, is DSGVTQTPKHLITATGQRVTLRCSPRSGDLSVYWYQQSLDQGLQFLIQYYNGEERAKGNILERFSAQQFPDLHSELNLSSLELGDSALYFCASSVSTQGSEAFFGQGTRLTVV.

This clonotype was detected many times. The chain combines TRBV3-1 with TRBJ1-1; D not certain. Germline V gene lookup returns CDR1 LGHDT and CDR2 YNNKEL (reference sequence). The CDR3 has 13 residues. V lost 0 bases, J lost 6 bases, and 8 bases lay in between. The CDR3, as DNA: TGTGCCAGCAGCCAAGATTCGGTCTCTGAAGCTTTCTTT. It yields the protein CASSQDSVSEAFF. The whole variable domain, remainder taken from reference TRBV3-1 and TRBJ1-1, is DTAVSQTPKYLVTQMGNDKSIKCEQNLGHDTMYWYKQDSKKFLKIMFSYNNKELIINETVPNRFSPKSPDKAHLNLHINSLELGDSAVYFCASSQDSVSEAFFGQGTRLTVV.

The chain has TRBV27 and TRBJ2-1, with 7 bases aligning to TRBD2. There are 16 residues in the CDR3. Germline CDR1 reads MNHEY; CDR2 reads SMNVEV (reference sequence). V was clipped by 0 bases and J by 2 bases; unmatched bases: 4. The CDR3 loop is CASSLSAGETYNEQFF. CDR3 DNA: TGTGCCAGCAGTTTATCGGCGGGAGAAACCTACAATGAGCAGTTCTTC.

The chain couples TRBV4-1 to TRBJ1-5; maybe TRBD1 (6 bases). The germline V gene has CDR1 MGHRA and CDR2 YSYEKL. This CDR3 has 17 amino acids. The V and J ends lost 4 bases and 0 bases respectively, with 16 bases between them. The CDR3 region is CASSPLDSTYSNQPQHF. The CDR3, as DNA: TGCGCCAGCAGCCCCCTGGACAGCACTTATAGCAATCAGCCCCAGCATTTT.

This clonotype was recorded at least ten times. The chain employs TRBV7-2 and TRBJ2-7; D gene unclear. Germline-derived CDR1 and CDR2 are SGHTA and FQGNSA. V lost 5 bases and J lost 3, with 8 bases in between. The CDR3 runs 12 residues. CDR3 coding DNA: TGTGCCAGCAGCGAGCAGAACTACGAGCAGTACTTC. Amino acid sequence: CASSEQNYEQYF.

For this clonotype: A much more abundant neighbour one base away suggests this may be a read error. The chain combines TRBV28 with TRBJ2-7; D may be TRBD2 (5 bases). Germline CDR1 and CDR2: MDHEN and SYDVKM. This CDR3 has 14 amino acids. Trimming removed 7 bases at V and 1 base at J, with 14 bases between. The CDR3 DNA sequence: TGTGCCAGCAACCGCGGACGGGATTCCTACGAGCAGTACTTC. Translation gives CASNRGRDSYEQYF.

V is TRBV11-2 and J is TRBJ2-1; no firm D call. Germline-derived CDR1 and CDR2 are SGHAT and FQNNGV. CDR3 length equals 13 residues. V was clipped by 2 bases and J by 5 bases, with 7 bases between them. CDR3 coding DNA: TGTGCCAGCAGCTTATCTGTCAACAATGAGCAGTTCTTC. Its translation: CASSLSVNNEQFF.

This clonotype was counted only a few times. V usage is TRBV6-1 and J usage is TRBJ1-2, with D tentatively TRBD1 (6 bases). CDR1 and CDR2 (germline): MNHNS, SASEGT. V was pared by 6 bases and J by 1 base, with 12 bases between. This CDR3 is built from 14 residues. CDR3 sequence (DNA): TGTGCCAGCAGCCGGACAGCTGATAACTATGGCTACACCTTC. Its translation: CASSRTADNYGYTF.

The chain carries TRBV28 and TRBJ2-2; 9 nucleotides agree with TRBD1. The CDR3 has 14 amino acids. Germline V gene data show CDR1 as MDHEN and CDR2 as SYDVKM. V lost 8 bases, J lost 1 base, and 2 bases stayed unmatched. The chain's CDR3 is CASRDRVNTGELFF. In nucleotides, the CDR3 is TGTGCCAGCCGGGACAGGGTGAACACCGGGGAGCTGTTTTTT. Full variable domain (outside the CDR3, taken from reference TRBV28 and TRBJ2-2): DVKVTQSSRYLVKRTGEKVFLECVQDMDHENMFWYRQDPGLGLRLIYFSYDVKMKEKGDIPEGYSVSREKKERFSLILESASTNQTSMYLCASRDRVNTGELFFGEGSRLTVL.

The V call is TRBV20-1, the J call TRBJ2-7; D remains ambiguous. Trimming took 6 bases from V and 1 from J, leaving 19 bases between them. The CDR3 covers 15 residues. Germline loops: CDR1 DFQATT, CDR2 SNEGSKA (reference sequence). CDR3 DNA sequence: TGCAGTGCCAGCGCATTTCAGGTAGTATCCTACGAGCAGTACTTC. This codes for CSASAFQVVSYEQYF.

At least ten counts were recorded for this clonotype. The rearrangement uses TRBV28 and TRBJ1-2; a possible D gene is TRBD1 (6 bases). Germline lookup yields CDR1 MDHEN and CDR2 SYDVKM. Deletions cut 8 bases from V and 6 bases from J, with 22 bases between. This CDR3 has 15 amino acids. The CDR3 nucleotides read TGTGCCAGCGGATTTCACCTGGGACAAGCTGATGGCTACACCTTC. This gives the protein CASGFHLGQADGYTF.

This clonotype was counted a few times. The rearrangement links TRBV13 to TRBJ2-7; possible D gene TRBD2, 6 bases. The CDR3 is 14 amino acids. Per germline, CDR1 PRHDT and CDR2 FYEKMQ (reference sequence). Trimming cost V 5 bases and J 3 bases, with 14 bases left between them. In nucleotides, the CDR3 is TGTGCCAGCAGCGTCTTCGGGCGGGGCTACGAGCAGTACTTC. This translates into CASSVFGRGYEQYF. Full variable domain (missing parts from reference TRBV13 and TRBJ2-7): AAGVIQSPRHLIKEKRETATLKCYPIPRHDTVYWYQQGPGQDPQFLISFYEKMQSDKGSIPDRFSAQQFSDYHSELNMSSLELGDSALYFCASSVFGRGYEQYFGPGTRLTVT.